The 20 T cell receptor beta chains listed next were all sequenced from one sample in a study of blood T cells in healthy people across ages. It was with a sample-barcoded 5' primer and a J-beta primer mix that a second PCR of about 7 to 12 cycles was run. MiXCR was run by TCRdb on the 5' RACE reads, yielding one entry per CDR3 protein. The sample holds some 1,800,000 distinct CDR3 sequences, about 39% seen once. The sequenced material came from blood. These receptors originate from a human donor in good health.

The chain joins TRBV18 to TRBJ2-3; D ambiguous. Per the germline V gene, CDR1 is KGHSH and CDR2 is LQKENI. The length of the CDR3 is 16 residues. Trimming took off 1 base at V and 0 bases at J, with 11 bases between the two ends. For the CDR3, the DNA is TGTGCCAGCTCACCACGTGCCAGATCTAGCACAGATACGCAGTATTTT. Translated: CASSPRARSSTDTQYF.

Turning to this clonotype: This may come from a read error, since a much larger clone is one base off. The chain carries TRBV12-3 or TRBV12-4 and TRBJ2-3, with D tentatively TRBD1 or TRBD2 (5 bases each). Trimming took 3 bases from V and 6 from J, leaving 7 bases between them. The CDR3 is 12 residues long. The DNA for the CDR3 is TGTGCCAGCAGTTTCGGGGACGATACGCAGTATTTT. This translates into CASSFGDDTQYF.

The chain joins TRBV5-6 to TRBJ2-1; no clear D gene. V dropped 2 bases and J dropped 9 bases, with 15 bases sitting between them. Germline assignment: CDR1 SGHDT and CDR2 YYEEEE. The CDR3 has 14 amino acids. The CDR3 DNA follows: TGTGCCAGCAGCTTAGGGATGCACCGCGGTGAGCAGTTCTTC. Its translation is CASSLGMHRGEQFF.

The CDR3 DNA is TGCGCCAGCAGCGGGTTGGGGGGGCAACGCACAGATACGCAGTATTTT. Its translation is CASSGLGGQRTDTQYF. V usage is TRBV5-1 and J usage is TRBJ2-3; maybe TRBD2 (7 bases). Germline V CDR1 and CDR2: SGHRS, YFSETQ. The CDR3 extends over 16 amino acids. V gave up 4 bases and J gave up 1 base, with 16 bases separating them.

The rearrangement joins TRBV7-2 to TRBJ1-1; the D gene is possibly TRBD1 (5 bases). The germline V and J ends were trimmed by 3 bases and 3 bases, with 11 bases remaining between them. Germline V lookup: CDR1 SGHTA, CDR2 FQGNSA. The CDR3 length is 14 residues. The CDR3 here is CASSFKQAHTEAFF. As DNA, the CDR3 is TGTGCCAGCAGCTTCAAACAGGCCCACACTGAAGCTTTCTTT.

This clonotype showed up just a few times. V and J are TRBV7-2 and TRBJ2-1; D unresolved. CDR3 size: 13 residues. Trimming cost V 5 bases and J 8 bases, with 13 bases left between them. The germline gives CDR1 SGHTA, CDR2 FQGNSA. The CDR3 nucleotides are TGTGCCAGCAGCCCCTTCCCCTCCTATGAGCAGTTCTTC. Protein: CASSPFPSYEQFF.

The chain uses TRBV20-1 and TRBJ1-5; 7 positions match TRBD1. This CDR3 has 15 amino acids. CDR1 is DFQATT, CDR2 SNEGSKA, per germline (reference sequence). V lost 5 bases to trimming and J lost 2 bases; unmatched junction nucleotides: 9. CDR3 protein: CSAYFNRGGNQPQHF. In DNA form, the CDR3 reads TGCAGTGCTTACTTCAACAGGGGCGGCAATCAGCCCCAGCATTTT.

CDR3 region: CASRSPGGGSYNEQFF. CDR3 coding DNA: TGTGCCAGCAGGTCCCCGGGGGGAGGATCCTACAATGAGCAGTTCTTC. The V call is TRBV25-1, the J call TRBJ2-1; 7 positions agree with TRBD2. CDR3 length: 16 residues. Trimming took 6 bases from V and 1 from J; bases not matched to a gene: 9. The germline V gene has CDR1 MGHDK and CDR2 SYGVNS.

This clonotype was recorded a few times. For the CDR3, the DNA is TGCGCCAGCAGCTTGGTTCGGCTTGACGAGCAGTACTTC. It specifies CASSLVRLDEQYF. This chain links TRBV5-1 with TRBJ2-7, with unresolved D. Between the trimmed V and J ends, which lost 0 bases and 5 bases, there was a span of 9 bases. This CDR3 contains 13 residues. Germline V gene data show CDR1 as SGHRS and CDR2 as YFSETQ.

The chain recombines TRBV20-1 with TRBJ1-2, with D unresolved. Trimming took 2 bases from V and 4 from J, leaving 11 bases between them. This CDR3 spans 13 amino acids. The germline CDR1 and CDR2 sequences are DFQATT and SNEGSKA (reference sequence). The CDR3 sequence is CSARMWEAYGYTF. In nucleotides, the CDR3 is TGCAGTGCTAGAATGTGGGAGGCCTATGGCTACACCTTC.

This clonotype has just a few counts. The chain carries TRBV7-2 and TRBJ1-2; D is ambiguous. Looked up from germline, CDR1 is SGHTA and CDR2 is FQGNSA. Trimming took off 3 bases at V and 4 bases at J, with 9 bases between the two ends. The CDR3 length is 13 residues. CDR3 nucleotide sequence: TGTGCCAGCAGCTTCAGAGAGACCTATGGCTACACCTTC. This codes for CASSFRETYGYTF. Variable domain in full (rest from reference TRBV7-2 and TRBJ1-2): GAGVSQSPSNKVTEKGKDVELRCDPISGHTALYWYRQSLGQGLEFLIYFQGNSAPDKSGLPSDRFSAERTGGSVSTLTIQRTQQEDSAVYLCASSFRETYGYTFGSGTRLTVV.

The chain couples TRBV4-3 to TRBJ1-2, with D perhaps TRBD1 (5 bases). The germline V gene encodes CDR1 LGHNA and CDR2 YSLEER. This CDR3 comprises 14 residues. V was cut by 3 bases and J by 8 bases, with 16 bases left in between. CDR3 DNA: TGCGCCAGCAGCCAGACCTCTCCAGGGAAGGGCTACACCTTC. Translated: CASSQTSPGKGYTF.

J is TRBJ2-7 and V is TRBV11-2; tentatively, D is TRBD1 (5 bases). CDR3 length: 15 residues. V gave up 5 bases and J gave up 4 bases, with 18 bases separating them. Per germline, CDR1 SGHAT and CDR2 FQNNGV. CDR3: CASSAPRQNTYEQYF. CDR3 sequence (DNA): TGTGCCAGCAGCGCACCGCGACAGAATACGTACGAGCAGTACTTC.

This clonotype was picked up a small number of times. The J gene is TRBJ2-3, the V gene TRBV7-9; D tentatively fits TRBD1 or TRBD2 (7 bases each). This CDR3 has 15 residues. Deletions cut 3 bases from V and 4 bases from J, with 14 bases between. The germline V gene encodes CDR1 SEHNR and CDR2 FQNEAQ (reference sequence). The CDR3 sequence: CASSLTGREADTQYF. In DNA, the CDR3 is TGTGCCAGCAGCTTGACAGGGAGGGAGGCAGATACGCAGTATTTT.

This chain links TRBV7-3 with TRBJ2-5, with 7 bases identical to TRBD2. J was trimmed by 1 base and V by 3 bases; bases with no gene match: 5. CDR1 is SGHTA and CDR2 is FQGTGA in the germline V gene. The CDR3 is 15 amino acids. The CDR3 sequence is CASSLDPSGQETQYF. Written as DNA, the CDR3 is TGTGCCAGCAGCTTGGATCCTAGCGGCCAAGAGACCCAGTACTTC.

The chain employs TRBV18 and TRBJ2-1; D is unresolved. CDR3 size: 13 residues. Between the trimmed V and J ends, which lost 0 bases and 7 bases, there was a span of 7 bases. Germline V gene data show CDR1 as KGHSH and CDR2 as LQKENI. The CDR3 nucleotides are TGTGCCAGCTCACCACCGGATAGGAATGAGCAGTTCTTC. It translates to CASSPPDRNEQFF.

This clonotype was counted ten times or more. A read error may produce the germline difference seen at one junction end. J is TRBJ2-1 and V is TRBV4-1; no clear D gene. This CDR3 comprises 11 residues. Germline V CDR1 and CDR2: MGHRA, YSYEKL. The CDR3 sequence is CASSQASEQFF. The CDR3 nucleotides read TGTGCCAGCAGTCAGGCGAGTGAGCAGTTCTTC.

In this sample, this clonotype turned up a few times. The chain is built from TRBV20-1 and TRBJ2-1; TRBD2 aligns across 8 bases. The CDR3 extends over 16 amino acids. The J segment lost 1 base and the V segment lost 4 bases, leaving 9 bases of the junction unmatched. CDR1 and CDR2 (germline): DFQATT, SNEGSKA (reference sequence). The CDR3 DNA is TGCAGTGCTATATACGGGGGGGCCGGGTCCTACAATGAGCAGTTCTTC. Amino acids: CSAIYGGAGSYNEQFF.

The chain couples TRBV5-5 to TRBJ1-1; 7 nucleotides agree with TRBD1. The CDR3 extends over 14 amino acids. V was clipped by 4 bases and J by 3 bases; unmatched bases: 6. From germline, CDR1 is SGHKS and CDR2 YYEKEE (reference sequence). The DNA for the CDR3 is TGTGCCAGCAGCCCGGGGGACAGCTACACTGAAGCTTTCTTT. It translates to CASSPGDSYTEAFF.

This clonotype was counted between two and nine times. The chain carries TRBV7-2 and TRBJ2-6, with TRBD1 matching over 11 bases. V dropped 3 bases and J dropped 0; count of bases not matched to a gene: 10. The germline V gene encodes CDR1 SGHTA and CDR2 FQGNSA. The CDR3 contains 20 residues. CDR3: CASSLRTGGYGFSGANVLTF. As DNA, the CDR3 is TGTGCCAGCAGCTTGAGGACAGGGGGCTATGGATTCTCTGGGGCCAACGTCCTGACTTTC.